A selection of T cell receptor beta chains follows, all from one sample in a study of CD8+CD57+ T cells in acquired aplastic anemia. TCRdb processed the reads anew with MiXCR; each CDR3 protein has one entry. This table has more than 70,000 distinct CDR3 sequences, roughly 72% appearing once. Specimen: sorted CD4+, CD8+, or CD8+CD57+ T cells (not recorded which) from PBMCs. The receptor source for this set is a human donor with aplastic anemia. The CDR3 runs from the conserved cysteine through the conserved F or W. Fields, in order: D gene, V gene, J gene, clone size, CDR3 protein, CDR3 DNA. D genes are given only for firm matches. Not every row has a clone size; where given, it reads once, few, many or a size class.

TRBD2	TRBV4-2	TRBJ2-1	.	CASSQGGLAGGYSYNEQFF	TGTGCCAGCAGTCAAGGGGGACTAGCGGGAGGCTACTCCTACAATGAGCAGTTCTTC
.	TRBV20-1	TRBJ2-7	.	CSARKGEEQYF	TGCAGTGCTAGGAAGGGGGAAGAGCAGTACTTC
.	TRBV20-1	TRBJ2-1	.	CSARLSQRATYNEQFF	TGCAGTGCTAGGCTATCGCAACGGGCCACGTACAATGAGCAGTTCTTC
TRBD1	TRBV7-8	TRBJ1-2	.	CASSLDPTGSYGYTF	TGTGCCAGCAGCTTAGATCCGACAGGGTCCTATGGCTACACCTTC
TRBD2	TRBV19	TRBJ2-7	.	CASSPTSGLAGVGQYF	TGTGCCAGTAGTCCGACCTCGGGACTAGCGGGAGTGGGGCAGTACTTC
TRBD2	TRBV7-9	TRBJ2-1	.	CASSPWTSGDMNEQFF	TGTGCCAGCAGTCCCTGGACTAGCGGGGACATGAATGAGCAGTTCTTC
.	TRBV12-3/TRBV12-4	TRBJ1-2	.	CASSAQGSGYTF	TGTGCCAGCAGTGCACAGGGCTCTGGCTACACCTTC
.	TRBV7-9	TRBJ2-1	.	CASSLAGVNEQFF	TGTGCCAGCAGCTTAGCTGGGGTAAATGAGCAGTTCTTC
.	TRBV12-3/TRBV12-4	TRBJ1-6	once	CARRTGTVDSPLHF	TGTGCCCGCAGGACCGGGACGGTAGATTCACCCCTCCACTTT
.	TRBV24-1	TRBJ1-2	.	CATSESYGYTF	TGTGCCACCAGTGAGTCTTATGGCTACACCTTC
.	TRBV7-3	TRBJ1-5	.	CASSPMPNQRQHF	TGTGCCAGCAGCCCTATGCCCAATCAGCGCCAGCATTTT
.	TRBV15	TRBJ1-2	.	CATSRDRLQRLGYGYTF	TGTGCCACCAGCAGAGATCGGTTACAGAGGCTAGGCTATGGCTACACCTTC
.	TRBV2	TRBJ1-5	.	CASSEIGRSNQPQHF	TGTGCCAGCAGTGAAATAGGACGTAGCAATCAGCCCCAGCATTTT
TRBD2	TRBV24-1	TRBJ2-5	.	CATSDPLAGGSETQYF	TGTGCCACCAGTGACCCCTTAGCGGGAGGTTCGGAGACCCAGTACTTC
.	TRBV11-2	TRBJ2-3	.	CASSVGWATDTQYF	TGTGCCAGCAGCGTCGGATGGGCCACAGATACGCAGTACTTT
.	TRBV7-9	TRBJ1-6	.	CASSLNNSPLHF	TGTGCCAGCAGCTTAAATAATTCACCCCTCCACTTT
.	TRBV7-2	TRBJ2-7	.	CASSLDPGTYEQYF	TGTGCCAGCAGCTTAGACCCTGGAACCTACGAGCAGTACTTC
TRBD1	TRBV19	TRBJ2-7	.	CASSIGSGTAYEQYF	TGTGCCAGTAGTATCGGTTCCGGGACAGCCTACGAGCAGTACTTC
.	TRBV9	TRBJ1-6	.	CASSPSSSPLHF	TGTGCCAGCAGCCCAAGTAGTTCACCCCTCCACTTT
TRBD2	TRBV10-3	TRBJ2-5	.	CAISDLSGGAPETQYF	TGTGCCATCAGTGACCTCAGCGGGGGGGCTCCCGAGACCCAGTACTTC
.	TRBV30	TRBJ1-1	few	CAWMVNTEAFF	TGTGCCTGGATGGTTAACACTGAAGCTTTCTTT
.	TRBV5-1	TRBJ1-2	.	CASSLAVRSGYTF	TGCGCCAGCAGCTTAGCGGTTAGAAGTGGCTACACCTTC
TRBD1	TRBV24-1	TRBJ1-5	.	CATSEGDRAYQPQHF	TGTGCCACCAGTGAAGGGGACAGGGCCTATCAGCCCCAGCATTTT
TRBD1	TRBV7-9	TRBJ1-1	many	CASSPGTDEAFF	TGTGCCAGCAGCCCCGGGACAGATGAAGCTTTCTTT
TRBD2	TRBV10-3	TRBJ2-7	.	CATAGGISYEQYF	TGTGCCACCGCGGGGGGGATCTCCTACGAGCAGTACTTC